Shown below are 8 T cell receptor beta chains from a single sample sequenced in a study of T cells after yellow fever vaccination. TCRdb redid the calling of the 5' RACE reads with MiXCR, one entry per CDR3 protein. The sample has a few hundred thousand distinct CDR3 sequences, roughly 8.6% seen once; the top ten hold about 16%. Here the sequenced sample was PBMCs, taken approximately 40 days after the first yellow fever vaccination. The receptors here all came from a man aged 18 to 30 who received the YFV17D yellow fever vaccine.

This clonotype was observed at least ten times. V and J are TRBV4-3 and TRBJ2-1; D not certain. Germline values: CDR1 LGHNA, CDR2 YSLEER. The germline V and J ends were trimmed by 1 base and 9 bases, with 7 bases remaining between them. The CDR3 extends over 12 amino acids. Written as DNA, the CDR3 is TGCGCCAGCAGCCAAGTTAACCGTGAGCAGTTCTTC. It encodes CASSQVNREQFF.

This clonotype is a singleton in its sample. In DNA form, the CDR3 reads TGTGCCAGCAGTTACTCGAACCGTCGTCACTGGGCTTTCTTT. This codes for CASSYSNRRHWAFF. The genes are TRBV6-6 and TRBJ1-1; D is undetermined. Germline-derived CDR1 and CDR2 are MNHNY and SVGAGI (reference sequence). Trimming removed 0 bases at V and 11 bases at J, with 16 bases between. CDR3 length: 14 residues.

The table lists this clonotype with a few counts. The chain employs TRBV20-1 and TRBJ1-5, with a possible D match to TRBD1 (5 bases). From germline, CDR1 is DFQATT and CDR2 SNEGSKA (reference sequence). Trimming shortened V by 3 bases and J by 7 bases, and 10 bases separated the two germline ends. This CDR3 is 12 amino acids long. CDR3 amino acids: CSASGGLQPQHF. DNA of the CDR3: TGCAGTGCTAGTGGGGGACTACAGCCCCAGCATTTT.

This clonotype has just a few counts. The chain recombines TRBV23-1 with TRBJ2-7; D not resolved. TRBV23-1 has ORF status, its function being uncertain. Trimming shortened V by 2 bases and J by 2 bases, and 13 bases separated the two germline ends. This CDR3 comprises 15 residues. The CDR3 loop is CASSQRVAATYEQYV. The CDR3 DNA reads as TGCGCCAGCAGTCAAAGAGTTGCGGCAACCTACGAGCAGTACGTC.

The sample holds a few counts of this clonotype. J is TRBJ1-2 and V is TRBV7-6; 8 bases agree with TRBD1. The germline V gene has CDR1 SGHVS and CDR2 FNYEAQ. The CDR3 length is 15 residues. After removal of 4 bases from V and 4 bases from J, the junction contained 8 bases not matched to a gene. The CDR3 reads CASSSGQGGLYGYTF. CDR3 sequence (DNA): TGTGCCAGCAGCTCCGGACAGGGAGGGCTCTATGGCTACACCTTC.

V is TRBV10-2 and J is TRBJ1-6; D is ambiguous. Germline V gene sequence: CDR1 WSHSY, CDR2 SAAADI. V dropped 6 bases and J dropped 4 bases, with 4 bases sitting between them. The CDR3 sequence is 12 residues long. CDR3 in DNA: TGCGCCAGCAGGGAATATAATTCACCCCTCCACTTT. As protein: CASREYNSPLHF.

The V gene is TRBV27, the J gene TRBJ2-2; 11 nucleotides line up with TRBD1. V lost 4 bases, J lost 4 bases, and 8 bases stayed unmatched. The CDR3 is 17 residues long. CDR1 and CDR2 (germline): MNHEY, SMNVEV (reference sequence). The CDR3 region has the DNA TGTGCCAGCAGTTGGACAGGGGGCCAAGGGAGCACCGGGGAGCTGTTTTTT. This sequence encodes CASSWTGGQGSTGELFF.

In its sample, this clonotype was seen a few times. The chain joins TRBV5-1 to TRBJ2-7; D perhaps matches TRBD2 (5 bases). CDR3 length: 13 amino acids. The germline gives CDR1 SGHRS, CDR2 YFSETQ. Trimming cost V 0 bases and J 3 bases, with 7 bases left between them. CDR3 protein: CASSLVEDYEQYF. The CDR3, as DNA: TGCGCCAGCAGCTTGGTGGAGGACTACGAGCAGTACTTC. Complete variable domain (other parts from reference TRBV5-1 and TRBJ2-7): KAGVTQTPRYLIKTRGQQVTLSCSPISGHRSVSWYQQTPGQGLQFLFEYFSETQRNKGNFPGRFSGRQFSNSRSEMNVSTLELGDSALYLCASSLVEDYEQYFGPGTRLTVT.